What follows are 13 T cell receptor beta chains derived from one specimen sequenced in a study of neoadjuvant nivolumab and ipilimumab in lung cancer. Repertoires were generated with immunoSEQ multiplex PCR, while TCRdb's copy carries only in-frame clones and drops some. This sample has some 13,000 clones, with around 70% found just once. The sample was peripheral blood, taken after neoadjuvant nivolumab, alone or with ipilimumab, at or shortly before surgery. The receptors originated from an adult with non-small cell lung cancer.

The rearrangement uses TRBV2 and TRBJ2-3; a possible D gene is TRBD2 (5 bases). V dropped 9 bases and J dropped 3 bases, with 10 bases sitting between them. Looked up from germline, CDR1 is SNHLY and CDR2 is FYNNEI. The CDR3 length is 12 residues. The CDR3 region is CASRGWTDTQYF. CDR3 DNA: TGTGCCAGTAGAGGGTGGACAGATACGCAGTATTTT.

V and J are TRBV29-1 and TRBJ1-2; 8 bases are shared with TRBD1. The germline gives CDR1 SQVTM, CDR2 ANQGSEA. The CDR3 contains 14 residues. The V segment lost 5 bases and the J segment 5 bases; nucleotides outside the gene matches: 10. Here the CDR3 DNA reads TGCAGCGTTATACAGGGGGTGGAAGCTTATGGCTACACCTTC. Its translation: CSVIQGVEAYGYTF. The full variable domain, with the rest looked up from reference TRBV29-1 and TRBJ1-2, is SAVISQKPSRDICQRGTSLTIQCQVDSQVTMMFWYRQQPGQSLTLIATANQGSEATYESGFVIDKFPISRPNLTFSTLTVSNMSPEDSSIYLCSVIQGVEAYGYTFGSGTRLTVV.

The chain is built from TRBV7-9 and TRBJ1-4, with 9 positions matching TRBD1. J gave up 6 bases and V 5 bases, and 13 bases lay outside the gene matches. The germline CDR1 and CDR2 sequences are SEHNR and FQNEAQ (reference sequence). The CDR3 loop spans 17 amino acids. The CDR3 loop reads CASSPSRTGGGYEKLFF. DNA for the CDR3: TGTGCCAGCAGCCCCTCCCGAACAGGGGGCGGATATGAAAAACTGTTTTTT.

The chain recombines TRBV10-3 with TRBJ1-1, with a weak D call TRBD1 (5 bases). Trimming shortened V by 2 bases and J by 10 bases, and 11 bases separated the two germline ends. Germline CDR1 ENHRY, CDR2 SYGVKD. The CDR3 has 12 residues. CDR3 bases: TGTGCCATCAGTGAGCTGGGGGTCGGAGCTTTCTTT. This codes for CAISELGVGAFF.

This clone is categorized as medium-sized. The chain is built from TRBV14 and TRBJ2-3; D remains ambiguous. This CDR3 is built from 14 residues. Germline V lookup: CDR1 SGHDN, CDR2 FVKESK. Trimming stripped 1 base from V and 11 bases from J, with 16 bases between. In DNA, the CDR3 is TGTGCCAGCAGCCAAGTAGTAAAAAGTCCCTGGCAGTATTTT. Encoded protein: CASSQVVKSPWQYF. Full variable domain (rest looked up from reference TRBV14 and TRBJ2-3): EAGVTQFPSHSVIEKGQTVTLRCDPISGHDNLYWYRRVMGKEIKFLLHFVKESKQDESGMPNNRFLAERTGGTYSTLKVQPAELEDSGVYFCASSQVVKSPWQYFGPGTRLTVL.

The chain has TRBV5-1 and TRBJ2-7; TRBD2 is a possible D gene (5 bases). From germline, CDR1 is SGHRS and CDR2 YFSETQ. This CDR3 comprises 16 residues. V lost 3 bases, J lost 1 base, and 17 bases lay in between. DNA for the CDR3: TGCGCCAGCAGCTCGGGATTCGGGATGCTTTCCTACGAGCAGTACTTC. It yields the protein CASSSGFGMLSYEQYF. Full variable domain (missing parts from reference TRBV5-1 and TRBJ2-7): KAGVTQTPRYLIKTRGQQVTLSCSPISGHRSVSWYQQTPGQGLQFLFEYFSETQRNKGNFPGRFSGRQFSNSRSEMNVSTLELGDSALYLCASSSGFGMLSYEQYFGPGTRLTVT.

The chain employs TRBV11-1 and TRBJ2-7, with 9 bases identical to TRBD1. The CDR3 loop spans 15 amino acids. V shed 5 bases and J 6 bases; nucleotides not matched to a gene: 11. Germline V gives CDR1 SGHAT, CDR2 FQDESV (reference sequence). The CDR3 sequence: CASSRARTGVSEQYF. CDR3 coding DNA: TGTGCCAGCAGCCGCGCGAGGACAGGGGTATCCGAGCAGTACTTC.

V gene TRBV7-2 combines with J gene TRBJ2-7; no clear D gene. CDR1 and CDR2 (germline): SGHTA, FQGNSA. The CDR3 is 13 amino acids. The V gene lost 4 bases and the J gene lost 0 bases, with 7 bases spanning the gap. CDR3 in DNA: TGTGCCAGCAGCTACTCCAACTCCTACGAGCAGTACTTC. The encoded protein is CASSYSNSYEQYF.

V and J are TRBV5-5 and TRBJ2-1, with 7 bases that match TRBD2. Germline V gives CDR1 SGHKS, CDR2 YYEKEE (reference sequence). The CDR3 contains 13 residues. The V and J ends lost 4 bases and 10 bases, in that order; junction bases with no gene match: 8. CDR3 protein: CASSVRTRGEQFF. The CDR3 DNA is TGTGCCAGCAGCGTACGGACTAGAGGGGAGCAGTTCTTC. Based on the CDR3 plus reference TRBV5-5 and TRBJ2-1, the full variable domain is DAGVTQSPTHLIKTRGQQVTLRCSPISGHKSVSWYQQVLGQGPQFIFQYYEKEERGRGNFPDRFSARQFPNYSSELNVNALLLGDSALYLCASSVRTRGEQFFGPGTRLTVL.

In this sample, this clone turned up a few times. V usage is TRBV10-3 and J usage is TRBJ1-1; possible D gene TRBD1, 5 bases. The CDR3 has 14 residues. V lost 2 bases and J lost 0, with 7 bases in between. CDR1 is ENHRY, CDR2 SYGVKD, per germline. The DNA for the CDR3 is TGTGCCATCAGTGAGGGCAGGGTGAACACTGAAGCTTTCTTT. Translated: CAISEGRVNTEAFF.

The chain recombines TRBV12-5 with TRBJ2-7, with 14 bases that match TRBD2. CDR1 LGHNT and CDR2 FRNRAP come from the germline V gene. The CDR3 extends over 19 amino acids. Trimming took 6 bases from V and 3 from J; bases not matched to a gene: 16. The CDR3 here is CASGRPGLAGERYSYEQYF. The CDR3 DNA follows: TGTGCTAGTGGGCGGCCGGGACTAGCGGGAGAGCGATATAGCTACGAGCAGTACTTC.

CDR3 sequence reads: CASSFRGSTNEKLFF. DNA for the CDR3: TGTGCCAGCAGCTTCAGGGGATCCACTAATGAAAAACTGTTTTTT. The chain uses TRBV7-9 and TRBJ1-4; the D gene is possibly TRBD1 (6 bases). Germline lookup yields CDR1 SEHNR and CDR2 FQNEAQ (reference sequence). There are 15 residues in the CDR3. V was clipped by 3 bases and J by 2 bases, with 10 bases between them.

This clone was counted only a few times. V usage is TRBV5-4 and J usage is TRBJ2-1; 7 bases match TRBD2. V trimming: 1 base; J trimming: 6 bases; junction bases outside the gene matches: 4. The CDR3 has 14 amino acids. The germline V gene has CDR1 SGHNT and CDR2 YYREEE (reference sequence). The CDR3 is CASSLRGSGNEQFF. DNA of the CDR3: TGTGCCAGCAGCTTGCGCGGGAGTGGCAATGAGCAGTTCTTC.